One and the same sample provided the 28 T cell receptor beta chains below, sequenced in a study of control samples from healthy donors and cancer patients. The data were produced by immunoSEQ multiplex PCR, yet TCRdb's version contains in-frame clones alone and is incomplete. This table has roughly 41,000 clones, around 94% appearing once. Sequenced: blood. The receptors were gathered from a man in his 60s in good health.

This rearrangement joins TRBV11-3 to TRBJ2-7; D is unclear. Trimming left V 5 bases short and J 5 bases short, with 13 bases between. This CDR3 contains 13 residues. CDR1 and CDR2 from the germline V gene are SGHNT and YENEEA. The CDR3 DNA sequence: TGTGCCAGCAGCCCAGGTGATGGCAACGAGCAGTACTTC. This gives the protein CASSPGDGNEQYF.

The genes are TRBV18 and TRBJ2-4; 8 bases agree with TRBD1. Germline loops: CDR1 KGHSH, CDR2 LQKENI. CDR3 length: 14 residues. V dropped 2 bases and J dropped 4; count of bases not matched to a gene: 1. This CDR3 is CASSPGTGKNIQYF. The CDR3 nucleotides read TGTGCCAGCTCACCAGGGACAGGAAAAAACATTCAGTACTTC. The whole variable domain, filled in from reference TRBV18 and TRBJ2-4, reads NAGVMQNPRHLVRRRGQEARLRCSPMKGHSHVYWYRQLPEEGLKFMVYLQKENIIDESGMPKERFSAEFPKEGPSILRIQQVVRGDSAAYFCASSPGTGKNIQYFGAGTRLSVL.

This rearrangement joins TRBV6-2 or TRBV6-3 to TRBJ1-2, with TRBD1 matching 8 bases. The V gene's germline CDR1 is MNHEY and CDR2 SVGEGT. This CDR3 comprises 15 residues. Trimming removed 5 bases from V and 8 bases from J; junction bases left unmatched: 13. Here the CDR3 reads CASSKLQGAEGGYTF. The CDR3 DNA reads TGTGCCAGCAGTAAACTCCAGGGGGCGGAAGGCGGCTACACCTTC.

This sequence joins TRBV7-3 and TRBJ2-2; TRBD1 is a possible D gene (5 bases). There are 17 residues in the CDR3. V lost 1 base and J 4 bases, leaving 16 bases between the germline ends. CDR1 is SGHTA, CDR2 FQGTGA, per germline. This CDR3 reads CASSLSPGKASTGELFF. The CDR3 DNA follows: TGTGCCAGCAGCTTAAGTCCAGGGAAAGCAAGCACCGGGGAGCTGTTTTTT. Combining the CDR3 with reference TRBV7-3 and TRBJ2-2 gives the whole variable domain GAGVSQTPSNKVTEKGKYVELRCDPISGHTALYWYRQSLGQGPEFLIYFQGTGAADDSGLPNDRFFAVRPEGSVSTLKIQRTERGDSAVYLCASSLSPGKASTGELFFGEGSRLTVL.

This chain links TRBV20-1 with TRBJ2-3; 7 nucleotides line up with TRBD2. V was clipped by 3 bases and J by 4 bases; unmatched bases: 7. From germline, CDR1 is DFQATT and CDR2 SNEGSKA (reference sequence). This CDR3 comprises 14 residues. The CDR3 spells CSASRGREADTQYF. The CDR3 region has the DNA TGCAGTGCTAGTCGAGGGAGGGAGGCAGATACGCAGTATTTT.

The chain employs TRBV12-3 or TRBV12-4 and TRBJ2-7; D gene unclear. The CDR3 covers 13 residues. V gave up 0 bases and J gave up 3 bases, with 6 bases separating them. The DNA of the CDR3 is TGTGCCAGCAGTTTAGCCGGTCACTACGAGCAGTACTTC. This codes for CASSLAGHYEQYF.

The table lists this clone with a count of one. The rearrangement uses TRBV28 and TRBJ1-1; perhaps TRBD1 as D (6 bases). From germline, CDR1 is MDHEN and CDR2 SYDVKM. Trimming pared 8 bases from V and 3 bases from J, leaving 13 bases between. This CDR3 is 13 amino acids long. The CDR3 loop is CASARGGDTEAFF. CDR3 sequence (DNA): TGTGCCAGCGCCAGAGGGGGGGACACTGAAGCTTTCTTT.

The chain combines TRBV27 with TRBJ2-7, with D perhaps matching TRBD2 (6 bases). V lost 5 bases and J 0 bases, leaving 8 bases between the germline ends. There are 13 residues in the CDR3. Germline CDR1 is MNHEY and CDR2 is SMNVEV (reference sequence). Here the CDR3 reads CASSGGYSYEQYF. DNA of the CDR3: TGTGCCAGCAGTGGAGGGTACTCCTACGAGCAGTACTTC.

The chain employs TRBV9 and TRBJ2-1, with TRBD2 matching over 8 bases. Unmatched junction bases numbered 5, after V lost 0 bases and J lost 9 bases. The length of the CDR3 is 14 residues. Germline V CDR1 and CDR2: SGDLS, YYNGEE. CDR3 region: CASSVATSGGEQFF. The CDR3 bases are TGTGCCAGCAGCGTAGCTACGAGCGGGGGTGAGCAGTTCTTC.

This clone was observed a single time. The gene calls are TRBV5-1 and TRBJ2-7; D is uncertain. The V and J ends lost 0 bases and 2 bases respectively, with 9 bases between them. CDR1 SGHRS and CDR2 YFSETQ come from the germline V gene. The CDR3 covers 14 residues. In nucleotides, the CDR3 is TGCGCCAGCAGCTTGGCCGACGGAGCCTACGAGCAGTACTTC. Protein product: CASSLADGAYEQYF.

The chain carries TRBV19 and TRBJ2-2; the D gene is possibly TRBD1 (5 bases). V was shortened by 6 bases and J by 1 base, with 12 bases between the two germline ends. The CDR3 has 15 amino acids. Germline V lookup: CDR1 LNHDA, CDR2 SQIVND (reference sequence). CDR3 in amino acids: CASRGDQGNTGELFF. Here the CDR3 DNA reads TGTGCCAGTAGAGGGGATCAAGGGAACACCGGGGAGCTGTTTTTT. Based on the CDR3 plus reference TRBV19 and TRBJ2-2, the full variable domain is DGGITQSPKYLFRKEGQNVTLSCEQNLNHDAMYWYRQDPGQGLRLIYYSQIVNDFQKGDIAEGYSVSREKKESFPLTVTSAQKNPTAFYLCASRGDQGNTGELFFGEGSRLTVL.

The rearrangement links TRBV9 to TRBJ1-3, with a possible D match to TRBD1 (5 bases). There are 16 residues in the CDR3. Germline lookup yields CDR1 SGDLS and CDR2 YYNGEE. V lost 4 bases and J lost 0, with 14 bases in between. The CDR3, as DNA: TGTGCCAGCAGCACCCGGACATTCACCTCTGGAAACACCATATATTTT. Its translation is CASSTRTFTSGNTIYF.

The chain recombines TRBV6-2 or TRBV6-3 with TRBJ2-2; D is uncertain. The CDR3 covers 12 residues. Germline V CDR1 and CDR2: MNHEY, SVGEGT. V dropped 5 bases and J dropped 6 bases, with 7 bases sitting between them. The CDR3 spells CASSTLPGELFF. In DNA, the CDR3 is TGTGCCAGCAGTACATTACCCGGGGAGCTGTTTTTT.

The chain has TRBV10-3 and TRBJ2-7; D is possibly TRBD2 (6 bases). Trimming shortened V by 0 bases and J by 3 bases, and 9 bases separated the two germline ends. Germline CDR1 reads ENHRY; CDR2 reads SYGVKD. The CDR3 contains 14 residues. The CDR3 DNA follows: TGTGCCATCAGTGAGTCGGAGGGGATCTACGAGCAGTACTTC. Translation: CAISESEGIYEQYF.

V gene TRBV11-2 combines with J gene TRBJ1-2; a weak D match, TRBD1 (5 bases). The germline V gene has CDR1 SGHAT and CDR2 FQNNGV. This CDR3 spans 15 amino acids. V was pared by 3 bases and J by 6 bases, with 17 bases between. CDR3 coding DNA: TGTGCCAGCAGCTTGGCTTTTAAGAGCAGGGATGGCTACACCTTC. This translates into CASSLAFKSRDGYTF.

The chain recombines TRBV11-3 with TRBJ2-1; possibly TRBD1 for D (5 bases). Germline CDR1 is SGHNT and CDR2 is YENEEA. Trimming stripped 1 base from V and 7 bases from J, with 11 bases between. The CDR3 runs to 14 residues. DNA of the CDR3: TGTGCCAGCAGCTTAGGGGCAGGGCTAAATGAGCAGTTCTTC. Translating gives CASSLGAGLNEQFF. Full variable domain (remainder filled in from reference TRBV11-3 and TRBJ2-1): EAGVVQSPRYKIIEKKQPVAFWCNPISGHNTLYWYLQNLGQGPELLIRYENEEAVDDSQLPKDRFSAERLKGVDSTLKIQPAELGDSAVYLCASSLGAGLNEQFFGPGTRLTVL.

The chain combines TRBV28 with TRBJ2-7; no reliable D call. This CDR3 is built from 13 residues. Germline V gene data show CDR1 as MDHEN and CDR2 as SYDVKM. V lost 6 bases and J lost 0, with 9 bases in between. Here the CDR3 reads CASRGRSSYEQYF. CDR3 DNA: TGTGCCAGCAGGGGCCGGAGCTCCTACGAGCAGTACTTC.

The V call is TRBV24-1, the J call TRBJ2-7; a possible D gene is TRBD1 (5 bases). V was pared by 9 bases and J by 2 bases, with 13 bases between. Germline V gene data show CDR1 as KGHDR and CDR2 as SFDVKD. This CDR3 spans 13 amino acids. CDR3 residues: CATQDTLAYEQYF. Written as DNA, the CDR3 is TGTGCCACCCAGGACACGTTAGCCTACGAGCAGTACTTC.

The gene calls are TRBV7-9 and TRBJ2-1, with D unresolved. Germline loops: CDR1 SEHNR, CDR2 FQNEAQ (reference sequence). The length of the CDR3 is 8 residues. Deletions cut 5 bases from V and 15 bases from J, with 5 bases between. The CDR3 loop is CASSPLFF. For the CDR3, the DNA is TGTGCCAGCAGCCCCCTGTTCTTC.

The chain combines TRBV19 with TRBJ1-4; 7 bases map to TRBD1. V was clipped by 3 bases and J by 4 bases; unmatched bases: 11. This CDR3 is 17 amino acids long. Germline V gene data show CDR1 as LNHDA and CDR2 as SQIVND (reference sequence). As DNA, the CDR3 is TGTGCCAGTAGTATGGCTCCACAGGGGATGGGTAATGAAAAACTGTTTTTT. Its protein is CASSMAPQGMGNEKLFF.

The chain employs TRBV28 and TRBJ1-5, with no clear D. This CDR3 has 16 amino acids. Germline CDR1 MDHEN, CDR2 SYDVKM. Trimming cost V 3 bases and J 0 bases, with 12 bases left between them. The CDR3 loop reads CASSLDEISSNQPQHF. The CDR3 DNA sequence: TGTGCCAGCAGTTTGGATGAAATTTCTAGCAATCAGCCCCAGCATTTT. Combining the CDR3 with reference TRBV28 and TRBJ1-5 gives the whole variable domain DVKVTQSSRYLVKRTGEKVFLECVQDMDHENMFWYRQDPGLGLRLIYFSYDVKMKEKGDIPEGYSVSREKKERFSLILESASTNQTSMYLCASSLDEISSNQPQHFGDGTRLSIL.

The chain combines TRBV19 with TRBJ2-2; tentatively, D is TRBD2 (5 bases). Trimming stripped 0 bases from V and 3 bases from J, with 8 bases between. The CDR3 length is 15 residues. The germline CDR1 and CDR2 sequences are LNHDA and SQIVND (reference sequence). CDR3 coding DNA: TGTGCCAGTAGTATAGAGGGTAGCGACACCGGGGAGCTGTTTTTT. Amino acid sequence: CASSIEGSDTGELFF.

This chain connects TRBV24-1 to TRBJ2-2; D may be TRBD1 or TRBD2 (5 bases each). Trimming removed 4 bases from V and 0 bases from J, with 14 bases in between. Germline CDR1 is KGHDR and CDR2 is SFDVKD. CDR3 size: 17 residues. For the CDR3, the DNA is TGTGCCACCAGTGACGTGGTAGGGACCCCGAACACCGGGGAGCTGTTTTTT. Protein sequence: CATSDVVGTPNTGELFF.

The table lists this clone with a few counts. The rearrangement uses TRBV25-1 and TRBJ2-7; 10 bases agree with TRBD2. J lost 5 bases, V lost 3 bases, and 7 bases had no gene match. CDR3 length: 15 residues. Germline CDR1 MGHDK, CDR2 SYGVNS. CDR3 region: CASSELAGDPHEQYF. In DNA form, the CDR3 reads TGTGCCAGCAGTGAGCTAGCGGGAGACCCCCACGAGCAGTACTTC.

The chain carries TRBV11-1 and TRBJ2-1, with D perhaps TRBD1 (5 bases). This CDR3 comprises 15 residues. V lost 5 bases and J lost 0, with 11 bases in between. CDR1 is SGHAT and CDR2 is FQDESV in the germline V gene (reference sequence). CDR3 DNA sequence: TGTGCCAGCAGCCTCCGGACAAGCTCCTACAATGAGCAGTTCTTC. This sequence encodes CASSLRTSSYNEQFF.

The chain carries TRBV19 and TRBJ1-5, with TRBD1 matching over 8 bases. This CDR3 has 16 residues. V was clipped by 5 bases and J by 2 bases; unmatched bases: 8. The V gene's germline CDR1 is LNHDA and CDR2 SQIVND (reference sequence). CDR3 protein: CASSPHRGEGNQPQHF. The CDR3 DNA follows: TGTGCCAGTAGTCCCCACAGGGGGGAGGGCAATCAGCCCCAGCATTTT.

The V call is TRBV27, the J call TRBJ2-3, with 12 bases aligning to TRBD2. Germline assignment: CDR1 MNHEY and CDR2 SMNVEV (reference sequence). This CDR3 has 17 amino acids. V trimming: 3 bases; J trimming: 3 bases; junction bases outside the gene matches: 7. CDR3 protein: CASSLGRGTSGTDTQYF. The DNA for the CDR3 is TGTGCCAGCAGTTTGGGGCGGGGGACTAGCGGGACAGATACGCAGTATTTT.

The rearrangement uses TRBV7-9 and TRBJ1-2; tentative D call: TRBD1 (6 bases). CDR1 SEHNR and CDR2 FQNEAQ come from the germline V gene (reference sequence). The CDR3 loop spans 16 amino acids. With 2 bases removed from V and 0 bases from J, the gap between germline ends came to 13 bases. The CDR3 loop is CASSLSEGTTNYGYTF. The CDR3, as DNA: TGTGCCAGCAGCTTAAGTGAGGGGACAACTAACTATGGCTACACCTTC.